The 22 T cell receptor beta chains below all came from one sample that was sequenced in a study of blood T cell repertoires in COVID-19. TCRdb's copy holds only in-frame clones and misses some; the assay was immunoSEQ multiplex PCR. The sample has approximately 120,000 clones, over 80% seen once. Sequencing input: peripheral blood. These receptors came from a man aged 55 to 70 with acute or convalescent COVID-19.

V and J are TRBV6-4 and TRBJ2-2; D perhaps matches TRBD1 (5 bases). Trimming removed 4 bases from V and 0 bases from J, with 12 bases in between. This CDR3 has 16 residues. Germline CDR1 reads MRHNA; CDR2 reads SNTAGT. The CDR3 protein is CASSVRGQPNTGELFF. Written as DNA, the CDR3 is TGTGCCAGCAGTGTAAGGGGCCAGCCGAACACCGGGGAGCTGTTTTTT.

The chain combines TRBV27 with TRBJ1-1, with 10 bases matching TRBD1. The CDR3 sequence is 14 residues long. Germline CDR1 and CDR2: MNHEY and SMNVEV (reference sequence). V shed 5 bases and J 10 bases; nucleotides not matched to a gene: 10. The CDR3 coding sequence is TGTGCCAGCAGTCCTAGGGACAGGGGAGGAGGAGCTTTCTTT. Encoded protein: CASSPRDRGGGAFF.

V is TRBV7-2 and J is TRBJ2-7; 10 bases fit TRBD2. J gave up 4 bases and V 4 bases, and 16 bases lay outside the gene matches. The CDR3 runs 18 residues. Germline CDR1 SGHTA, CDR2 FQGNSA. The CDR3 DNA follows: TGTGCCAGCAGCTCCGCAACTGGTCTAGCGGGAGACAGGTACGAGCAGTACTTC. Amino acids: CASSSATGLAGDRYEQYF. Full variable domain (outside the CDR3, taken from reference TRBV7-2 and TRBJ2-7): GAGVSQSPSNKVTEKGKDVELRCDPISGHTALYWYRQSLGQGLEFLIYFQGNSAPDKSGLPSDRFSAERTGGSVSTLTIQRTQQEDSAVYLCASSSATGLAGDRYEQYFGPGTRLTVT.

This rearrangement joins TRBV5-1 to TRBJ1-2; maybe TRBD1 (6 bases). Germline CDR1 reads SGHRS; CDR2 reads YFSETQ. This CDR3 comprises 14 residues. The V and J ends lost 0 bases and 4 bases respectively, with 10 bases between them. CDR3 coding DNA: TGCGCCAGCAGCTTGGCAGGGGCTGCCTATGGCTACACCTTC. Residues: CASSLAGAAYGYTF.

This rearrangement joins TRBV15 to TRBJ1-2; 8 bases are shared with TRBD1. CDR1 LNHNV and CDR2 YYDKDF come from the germline V gene (reference sequence). CDR3 size: 15 residues. V shed 2 bases and J 8 bases; nucleotides not matched to a gene: 10. This CDR3 is CATSRYRQGNQGYTF. CDR3 DNA: TGTGCCACCAGCAGATACCGACAGGGGAATCAGGGCTACACCTTC.

This clone appeared once. The chain carries TRBV7-2 and TRBJ2-1; D is uncertain. CDR1 is SGHTA, CDR2 FQGNSA, per germline. This CDR3 is built from 15 residues. Deletions cut 3 bases from V and 6 bases from J, with 15 bases between. The CDR3 DNA is TGTGCCAGCAGCTTTTCGCGTTCAGGTGGCAATGAGCAGTTCTTC. Protein sequence: CASSFSRSGGNEQFF.

This clone was seen only once. V and J are TRBV4-1 and TRBJ2-1, with TRBD2 matching 11 bases. The V segment lost 3 bases and the J segment 3 bases; nucleotides outside the gene matches: 7. Per the germline V gene, CDR1 is MGHRA and CDR2 is YSYEKL. The length of the CDR3 is 17 residues. The CDR3 protein is CASSHVAGGIIYNEQFF. The CDR3, as DNA: TGCGCCAGCAGCCATGTAGCGGGAGGGATTATCTACAATGAGCAGTTCTTC.

The genes are TRBV7-9 and TRBJ2-1, with a weak D call TRBD2 (6 bases). Germline CDR1 is SEHNR and CDR2 is FQNEAQ (reference sequence). The CDR3 length is 15 residues. V was cut by 5 bases and J by 1 base, with 12 bases left in between. CDR3 sequence reads: CASSRGLPSYNEQFF. CDR3 nucleotides: TGTGCCAGCAGCCGGGGACTCCCTTCCTACAATGAGCAGTTCTTC.

The J gene is TRBJ2-7, the V gene TRBV11-2, with a possible D match to TRBD2 (6 bases). This CDR3 is built from 13 residues. V lost 10 bases to trimming and J lost 5 bases, with 18 bases between them. Germline-derived CDR1 and CDR2 are SGHAT and FQNNGV. The CDR3 DNA sequence: TGTGCCACCCAGCGGGTTGGTTACCACGAGCAGTACTTC. This sequence encodes CATQRVGYHEQYF.

The chain combines TRBV28 with TRBJ2-1; TRBD2 matches at 9 bases. The length of the CDR3 is 15 residues. Germline-derived CDR1 and CDR2 are MDHEN and SYDVKM. The V and J ends lost 3 bases and 6 bases, in that order; junction bases with no gene match: 6. In nucleotides, the CDR3 is TGTGCCAGCAGTTTCCCGGGACTAGCAGGCAATGAGCAGTTCTTC. It codes for CASSFPGLAGNEQFF.

The CDR3: CASSDSPGTNTEAFF. The CDR3 nucleotides are TGTGCCAGCAGTGACTCGCCAGGGACAAACACTGAAGCTTTCTTT. The V gene is TRBV6-4, the J gene TRBJ1-1, with a weak D call TRBD1 (6 bases). V lost 0 bases to trimming and J lost 2 bases, with 10 bases between them. The CDR3 spans 15 residues. The germline gives CDR1 MRHNA, CDR2 SNTAGT.

J is TRBJ1-2 and V is TRBV11-2; the D gene is possibly TRBD1 (6 bases). This CDR3 is 14 amino acids long. Germline values: CDR1 SGHAT, CDR2 FQNNGV. Deletions cut 6 bases from V and 8 bases from J, with 19 bases between. This chain's CDR3 is CASRRLGGDPGYTF. The CDR3 DNA reads TGTGCCAGCAGACGCCTTGGGGGCGACCCGGGCTACACCTTC.

The chain couples TRBV7-2 to TRBJ2-5, with 7 bases that match TRBD2. The CDR3 covers 14 residues. After removal of 4 bases from V and 2 bases from J, the junction contained 4 bases not matched to a gene. Germline CDR1 reads SGHTA; CDR2 reads FQGNSA. The CDR3 region has the DNA TGTGCCAGCAGCTCGGCTAGCGGACAAGAGACCCAGTACTTC. Residues: CASSSASGQETQYF.

The chain recombines TRBV11-2 with TRBJ2-6; D not certain. Germline V lookup: CDR1 SGHAT, CDR2 FQNNGV. The CDR3 spans 15 residues. Trimming took off 4 bases at V and 4 bases at J, with 11 bases between the two ends. CDR3 sequence: CASSSLMGGANVLTF. CDR3 coding DNA: TGTGCCAGCAGCTCACTGATGGGCGGGGCCAACGTCCTGACTTTC.

The chain combines TRBV5-1 with TRBJ2-5, with 7 bases lining up with TRBD2. Germline CDR1 reads SGHRS; CDR2 reads YFSETQ. The junction had 5 bases not matched to a gene; V was cut back by 2 bases and J by 1 base. This CDR3 has 15 amino acids. The CDR3 reads CASSFSGTRQETQYF. The CDR3 DNA sequence: TGCGCCAGCAGCTTCAGCGGGACCCGCCAAGAGACCCAGTACTTC.

This clone has more than one count but fewer than ten. The rearrangement joins TRBV6-1 to TRBJ2-1; maybe TRBD2 (5 bases). With 3 bases removed from V and 1 base from J, the gap between germline ends came to 13 bases. The length of the CDR3 is 16 residues. Looked up from germline, CDR1 is MNHNS and CDR2 is SASEGT. CDR3 region: CASSEKEAGSYNEQFF. The DNA for the CDR3 is TGTGCCAGCAGTGAGAAGGAGGCAGGATCCTACAATGAGCAGTTCTTC.

The chain employs TRBV9 and TRBJ2-7; no firm D call. CDR1 and CDR2 (germline): SGDLS, YYNGEE. The CDR3 is made up of 15 amino acids. Trimming pared 4 bases from V and 0 bases from J, leaving 14 bases between. The CDR3 loop reads CASSTTGDGSYEQYF. CDR3 DNA: TGTGCCAGCAGCACCACCGGAGACGGCTCCTACGAGCAGTACTTC.

This chain uses TRBV2 with TRBJ2-7, with D tentatively TRBD1 (6 bases). The germline CDR1 and CDR2 sequences are SNHLY and FYNNEI. This CDR3 has 15 amino acids. Trimming removed 6 bases from V and 2 bases from J, with 17 bases in between. The CDR3 loop reads CASRYRVARAYEQYF. The CDR3 DNA reads TGTGCCAGCAGATACAGGGTGGCTAGAGCCTACGAGCAGTACTTC.

V gene TRBV7-3 combines with J gene TRBJ2-5; the match to TRBD1 covers 8 bases. The germline gives CDR1 SGHTA, CDR2 FQGTGA. This CDR3 region has 15 residues. The ends lost 6 bases at V and 2 bases at J; junction bases unmatched: 8. The CDR3 nucleotides read TGTGCCAGCAGTTCCACAAGGACAGGGCAAGAGACCCAGTACTTC. This encodes CASSSTRTGQETQYF.

V and J are TRBV6-5 and TRBJ2-5, with 12 bases lining up with TRBD2. The CDR3 extends over 14 amino acids. The V segment lost 6 bases and the J segment 4 bases; nucleotides outside the gene matches: 3. Germline assignment: CDR1 MNHEY and CDR2 SVGAGI. The CDR3 region has the DNA TGTGCCAGCAGGCAGACTAGCGGGGGAGAGACCCAGTACTTC. This codes for CASRQTSGGETQYF.

The J gene is TRBJ2-4, the V gene TRBV7-2, with 7 positions matching TRBD2. Germline CDR1 reads SGHTA; CDR2 reads FQGNSA. Trimming removed 1 base from V and 6 bases from J; junction bases left unmatched: 6. The CDR3 sequence is 15 residues long. For the CDR3, the DNA is TGTGCCAGCAGCTTAGGTCCAGGGAGGGGAAACATTCAGTACTTC. It encodes CASSLGPGRGNIQYF.

The chain combines TRBV6-5 with TRBJ2-2; D is unresolved. Per the germline V gene, CDR1 is MNHEY and CDR2 is SVGAGI. This CDR3 is built from 14 residues. Trimming shortened V by 6 bases and J by 1 base, and 9 bases separated the two germline ends. In DNA, the CDR3 is TGTGCCAGCAGACTCCGAGGGAACACCGGGGAGCTGTTTTTT. It specifies CASRLRGNTGELFF.